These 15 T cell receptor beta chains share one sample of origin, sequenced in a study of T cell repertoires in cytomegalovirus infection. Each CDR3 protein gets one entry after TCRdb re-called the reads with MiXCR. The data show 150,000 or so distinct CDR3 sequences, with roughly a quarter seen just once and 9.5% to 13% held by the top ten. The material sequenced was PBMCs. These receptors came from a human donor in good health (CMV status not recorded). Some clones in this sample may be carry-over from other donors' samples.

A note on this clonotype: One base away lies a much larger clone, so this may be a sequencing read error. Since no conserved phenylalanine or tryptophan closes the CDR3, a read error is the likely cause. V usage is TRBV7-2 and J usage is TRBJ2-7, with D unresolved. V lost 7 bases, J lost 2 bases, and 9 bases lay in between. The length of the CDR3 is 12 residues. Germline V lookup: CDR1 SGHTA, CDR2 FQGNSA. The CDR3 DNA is TGTGCCAGCACCCCCAACCCCTACGAGCAGTACTCC. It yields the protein CASTPNPYEQYS.

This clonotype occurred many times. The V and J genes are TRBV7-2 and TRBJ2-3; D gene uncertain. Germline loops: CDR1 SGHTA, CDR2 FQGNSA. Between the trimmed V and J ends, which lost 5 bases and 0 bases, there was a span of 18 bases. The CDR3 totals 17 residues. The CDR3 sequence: CASSRFFVGSSTDTQYF. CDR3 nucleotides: TGTGCCAGCAGCAGGTTTTTTGTGGGAAGCAGCACAGATACGCAGTATTTT.

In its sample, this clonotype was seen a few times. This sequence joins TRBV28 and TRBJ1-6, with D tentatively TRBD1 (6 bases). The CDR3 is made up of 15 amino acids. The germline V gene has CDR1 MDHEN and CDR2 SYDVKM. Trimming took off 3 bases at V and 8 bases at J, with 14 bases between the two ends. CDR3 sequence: CASSLITGMYSPLHF. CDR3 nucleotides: TGTGCCAGCAGTTTGATTACAGGGATGTATTCACCCCTCCACTTT.

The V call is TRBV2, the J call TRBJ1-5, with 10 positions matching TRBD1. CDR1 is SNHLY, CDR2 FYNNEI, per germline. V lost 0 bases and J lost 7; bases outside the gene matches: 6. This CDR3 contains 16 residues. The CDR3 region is CASSEARDRGGQPQHF. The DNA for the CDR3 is TGTGCCAGCAGTGAAGCCCGGGACAGGGGCGGGCAGCCCCAGCATTTT.

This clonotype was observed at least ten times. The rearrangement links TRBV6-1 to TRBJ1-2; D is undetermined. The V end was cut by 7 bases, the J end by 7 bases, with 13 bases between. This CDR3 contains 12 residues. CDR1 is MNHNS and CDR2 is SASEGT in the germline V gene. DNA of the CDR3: TGTGCCAGCATAGGTCGAGAAGCTGGCTACACCTTC. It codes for CASIGREAGYTF.

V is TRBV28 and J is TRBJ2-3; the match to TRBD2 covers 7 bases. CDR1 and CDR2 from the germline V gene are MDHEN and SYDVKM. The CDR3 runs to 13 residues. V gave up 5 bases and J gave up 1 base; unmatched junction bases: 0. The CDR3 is CASSTSGTDTQYF. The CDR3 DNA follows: TGTGCCAGCAGTACTAGCGGCACAGATACGCAGTATTTT. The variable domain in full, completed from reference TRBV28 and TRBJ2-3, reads DVKVTQSSRYLVKRTGEKVFLECVQDMDHENMFWYRQDPGLGLRLIYFSYDVKMKEKGDIPEGYSVSREKKERFSLILESASTNQTSMYLCASSTSGTDTQYFGPGTRLTVL.

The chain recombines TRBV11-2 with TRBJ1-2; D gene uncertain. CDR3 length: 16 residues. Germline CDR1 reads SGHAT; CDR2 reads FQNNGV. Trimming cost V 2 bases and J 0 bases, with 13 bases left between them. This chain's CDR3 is CASSLNFPSANYGYTF. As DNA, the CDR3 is TGTGCCAGCAGCTTAAACTTTCCTTCGGCTAACTATGGCTACACCTTC.

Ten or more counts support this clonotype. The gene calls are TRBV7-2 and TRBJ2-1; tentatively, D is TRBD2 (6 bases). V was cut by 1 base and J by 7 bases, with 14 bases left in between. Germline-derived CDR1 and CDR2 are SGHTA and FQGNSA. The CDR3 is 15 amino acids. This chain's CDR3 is CASSLGPNAGNEQFF. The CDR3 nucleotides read TGTGCCAGCAGCTTAGGGCCCAACGCGGGAAATGAGCAGTTCTTC.

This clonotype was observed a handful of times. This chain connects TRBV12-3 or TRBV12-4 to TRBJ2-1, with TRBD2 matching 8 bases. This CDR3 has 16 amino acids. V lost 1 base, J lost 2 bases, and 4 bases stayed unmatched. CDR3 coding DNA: TGTGCCAGCAGTTTAGAGGCTAGCGGGCCCTACAATGAGCAGTTCTTC. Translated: CASSLEASGPYNEQFF.

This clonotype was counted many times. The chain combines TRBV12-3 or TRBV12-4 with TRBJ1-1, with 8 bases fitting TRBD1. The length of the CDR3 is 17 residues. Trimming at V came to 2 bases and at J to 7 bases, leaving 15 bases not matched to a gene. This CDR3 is CASSLLGGMGTGFEAFF. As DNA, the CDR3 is TGTGCCAGCAGTTTATTGGGAGGGATGGGGACAGGATTTGAAGCTTTCTTT.

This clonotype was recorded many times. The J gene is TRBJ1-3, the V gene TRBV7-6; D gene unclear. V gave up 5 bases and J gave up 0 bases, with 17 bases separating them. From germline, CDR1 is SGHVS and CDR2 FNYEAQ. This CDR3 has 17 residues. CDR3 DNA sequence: TGTGCCAGCAGCCCCTACACCAGACTCAGCTCTGGAAACACCATATATTTT. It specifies CASSPYTRLSSGNTIYF.

The CDR3 DNA is TGTGCCAGCAGTTCCGGGACCGAGAACACTGAAGCTTTCTTT. It yields the protein CASSSGTENTEAFF. The genes are TRBV6-4 and TRBJ1-1; D possibly corresponds to TRBD1 (5 bases). The CDR3 runs to 14 residues. Germline CDR1 reads MRHNA; CDR2 reads SNTAGT. Trimming removed 5 bases at V and 1 base at J, with 11 bases between.

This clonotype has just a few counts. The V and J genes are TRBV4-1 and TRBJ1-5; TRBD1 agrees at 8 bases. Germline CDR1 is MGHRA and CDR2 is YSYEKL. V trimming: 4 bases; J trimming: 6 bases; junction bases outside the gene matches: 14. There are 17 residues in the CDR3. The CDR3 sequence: CASSPLPYRGVGQPQHF. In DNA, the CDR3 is TGCGCCAGCAGCCCGCTACCATACAGGGGGGTAGGTCAGCCCCAGCATTTT.

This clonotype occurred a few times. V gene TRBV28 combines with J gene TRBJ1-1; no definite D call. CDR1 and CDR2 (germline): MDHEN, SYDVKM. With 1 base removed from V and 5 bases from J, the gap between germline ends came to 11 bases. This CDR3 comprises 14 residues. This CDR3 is CASSLSGRETEAFF. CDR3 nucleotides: TGTGCCAGCAGTTTATCCGGCCGGGAGACTGAAGCTTTCTTT.

This chain's CDR3 is CATSDPKSVNTQYF. The CDR3 DNA reads TGTGCCACCAGTGATCCCAAAAGTGTAAATACGCAGTATTTT. The V and J genes are TRBV24-1 and TRBJ2-3; the D is unclear. The CDR3 totals 14 residues. In germline, CDR1 is KGHDR, CDR2 SFDVKD. The V end lost 3 bases, the J end lost 7 bases, and 13 bases lay between the germline ends.